The 17 T cell receptor beta chains in this list originate from one sample, sequenced in a study of early stage breast cancer tumors (dated by TCRdb to 2016 to 2017). Library method: the immunoSEQ multiplex PCR assay. Entries here come from immuneACCESS through TCRdb and include only in-frame sequences with V and J called. Some clones fail to appear in such tables; in the studies checked, an unresolved V gene covers under half of the shortfall, and the cause of the remainder is unknown. Across this sample there are about 31,000 clones, with 74% seen only once. The top ten clones comprise roughly 4.5% of the sample. The sequenced material came from blood. The source is a person in their forties with breast cancer.

The chain employs TRBV9 and TRBJ2-1; 7 bases agree with TRBD2. The germline CDR1 and CDR2 sequences are SGDLS and YYNGEE. The length of the CDR3 is 14 residues. The J segment lost 6 bases and the V segment lost 4 bases, leaving 7 bases of the junction unmatched. The CDR3 is CASSQDSGGNEQFF. CDR3 sequence (DNA): TGTGCCAGCAGCCAGGACTCGGGGGGCAATGAGCAGTTCTTC.

In this sample, this clone turned up a few times. The V call is TRBV28, the J call TRBJ2-1, with a weak D call TRBD1 (6 bases). The CDR3 extends over 12 amino acids. V was clipped by 6 bases and J by 4 bases, with 7 bases between them. Germline V lookup: CDR1 MDHEN, CDR2 SYDVKM. Here the CDR3 DNA reads TGTGCCAGCAGCGGACAGTACAATGAGCAGTTCTTC. Its translation: CASSGQYNEQFF.

This clone occurred a few times. The chain uses TRBV18 and TRBJ1-1, with 8 bases lining up with TRBD1. From germline, CDR1 is KGHSH and CDR2 LQKENI. J was trimmed by 7 bases and V by 6 bases; bases with no gene match: 4. The CDR3 totals 12 residues. CDR3 amino acids: CASSLGQGEAFF. CDR3 nucleotide sequence: TGTGCCAGCTCCCTCGGACAGGGTGAAGCTTTCTTT.

In its sample, this clone was seen a few times. The chain employs TRBV9 and TRBJ1-4, with no clear D. The CDR3 spans 14 residues. Germline lookup yields CDR1 SGDLS and CDR2 YYNGEE. Trimming took off 0 bases at V and 12 bases at J, with 15 bases between the two ends. CDR3 sequence (DNA): TGTGCCAGCAGCGTAGGCCCGGGAAATTTGGAACTGTTTTTT. It is translated as CASSVGPGNLELFF.

The chain recombines TRBV18 with TRBJ2-1; perhaps D is TRBD1 or TRBD2 (5 bases each). The CDR3 covers 16 residues. The ends were cut back, 6 bases at V and 5 bases at J, with 20 bases in the middle. Per the germline V gene, CDR1 is KGHSH and CDR2 is LQKENI. Here the CDR3 DNA reads TGTGCCAGCTCGCCCACGGGGCCCGGGTCCGACAATGAGCAGTTCTTC. Its translation: CASSPTGPGSDNEQFF. Full variable domain (outside the CDR3, taken from reference TRBV18 and TRBJ2-1): NAGVMQNPRHLVRRRGQEARLRCSPMKGHSHVYWYRQLPEEGLKFMVYLQKENIIDESGMPKERFSAEFPKEGPSILRIQQVVRGDSAAYFCASSPTGPGSDNEQFFGPGTRLTVL.

This clone was seen just once. V and J are TRBV15 and TRBJ1-2; 10 bases line up with TRBD1. Germline CDR1 reads LNHNV; CDR2 reads YYDKDF (reference sequence). J lost 5 bases, V lost 0 bases, and 12 bases had no gene match. The CDR3 is 18 residues long. CDR3 sequence reads: CATSRDLAGTGVVYGYTF. The CDR3 nucleotides read TGTGCCACCAGCAGAGATCTCGCCGGGACAGGGGTTGTATATGGCTACACCTTC.

The rearrangement joins TRBV27 to TRBJ2-1, with 10 bases fitting TRBD2. CDR1 and CDR2 (germline): MNHEY, SMNVEV (reference sequence). V was pared by 6 bases and J by 8 bases, with 4 bases of the junction left unmatched. This CDR3 is 13 amino acids long. In DNA, the CDR3 is TGTGCCAGCAGGCTAGCGGGAGTGGATGAGCAGTTCTTC. It encodes CASRLAGVDEQFF.

The chain links TRBV7-7 to TRBJ2-1; 8 nucleotides agree with TRBD2. The CDR3 loop spans 15 amino acids. V shed 4 bases, J shed 4 bases, and the junction held 6 bases outside the gene matches. From germline, CDR1 is SSHAT and CDR2 FNYEAQ (reference sequence). CDR3 nucleotide sequence: TGTGCCAGCAGCTCAAATAGCGGGAAGTACAATGAGCAGTTCTTC. Protein product: CASSSNSGKYNEQFF.

The chain is built from TRBV21-1 and TRBJ2-1; TRBD1, the table's D call, lacks a check against the DNA. TRBV21-1 is labeled a pseudogene. The CDR3 runs to 18 residues. The CDR3 region is CASSKVIGDRVFSDEQFF. CDR3 coding DNA: TGTGCCAGCAGCAAAGTGATCGGGGACAGAGTATTCTCGGATGAGCAGTTCTTC.

The J gene is TRBJ2-2, the V gene TRBV18; 7 bases map to TRBD1. CDR3 size: 15 residues. Germline lookup yields CDR1 KGHSH and CDR2 LQKENI. The V and J ends lost 3 bases and 3 bases, in that order; junction bases with no gene match: 4. CDR3 sequence (DNA): TGTGCCAGCTCACCGGGACAGACGGACACCGGGGAGCTGTTTTTT. The encoded protein is CASSPGQTDTGELFF.

The chain joins TRBV14 to TRBJ2-1, with D possibly TRBD2 on 6 matching bases. V was clipped by 2 bases and J by 4 bases, with 12 bases between them. CDR3 size: 15 residues. Germline V gene lookup returns CDR1 SGHDN and CDR2 FVKESK. This CDR3 reads CASSQNSGSYNEQFF. The CDR3, as DNA: TGTGCCAGCAGCCAAAACTCCGGGAGTTACAATGAGCAGTTCTTC.

The V gene is TRBV7-9, the J gene TRBJ1-2; D gene unclear. Germline CDR1 and CDR2: SEHNR and FQNEAQ (reference sequence). The V gene lost 2 bases and the J gene lost 6 bases, with 13 bases spanning the gap. The CDR3 has 14 residues. The CDR3 sequence: CASSLLGGSDGYTF. CDR3 DNA: TGTGCCAGCAGCTTATTGGGAGGGTCAGATGGCTACACCTTC.

The chain couples TRBV18 to TRBJ1-2; 9 nucleotides line up with TRBD1. J was trimmed by 6 bases and V by 6 bases; bases with no gene match: 14. This CDR3 is 16 amino acids long. Germline V CDR1 and CDR2: KGHSH, LQKENI. CDR3 residues: CASSTTPFTGGDGYTF. The CDR3 DNA reads TGTGCCAGCTCGACTACACCATTTACAGGGGGCGATGGCTACACCTTC.

This clone was seen only once. CDR3 protein: CASSLGRGSDTQYF. DNA for the CDR3: TGTGCCAGCAGCTTAGGGAGGGGATCAGATACGCAGTATTTT. The chain is built from TRBV7-9 and TRBJ2-3, with D possibly matching TRBD2 (6 bases). The CDR3 contains 14 residues. V was cut by 1 base and J by 4 bases, with 9 bases left in between. The germline gives CDR1 SEHNR, CDR2 FQNEAQ (reference sequence). Full variable domain (rest looked up from reference TRBV7-9 and TRBJ2-3): DTGVSQNPRHKITKRGQNVTFRCDPISEHNRLYWYRQTLGQGPEFLTYFQNEAQLEKSRLLSDRFSAERPKGSFSTLEIQRTEQGDSAMYLCASSLGRGSDTQYFGPGTRLTVL.

The rearrangement joins TRBV30 to TRBJ1-5; no definite D call. The CDR3 covers 14 residues. Germline V CDR1 and CDR2: GTSNPN, SVGIG (reference sequence). Trimming removed 0 bases from V and 4 bases from J, with 10 bases in between. CDR3 nucleotides: TGTGCCTGGAGTGTAGGCGACCCAAATCAGCCCCAGCATTTT. Encoded protein: CAWSVGDPNQPQHF.

This sequence joins TRBV6-5 and TRBJ2-5; 10 nucleotides line up with TRBD2. The CDR3 totals 15 residues. V lost 5 bases to trimming and J lost 1 base; unmatched junction nucleotides: 4. Germline loops: CDR1 MNHEY, CDR2 SVGAGI. CDR3 sequence reads: CASSPGTSAQETQYF. The CDR3 DNA reads TGTGCCAGCAGTCCTGGGACTAGCGCCCAAGAGACCCAGTACTTC.

The V gene is TRBV10-3, the J gene TRBJ1-5; 7 nucleotides agree with TRBD1. Germline assignment: CDR1 ENHRY and CDR2 SYGVKD. The CDR3 runs to 15 residues. The V segment lost 3 bases and the J segment 5 bases; nucleotides outside the gene matches: 7. CDR3 sequence: CAISDPDRAHQPQHF. For the CDR3, the DNA is TGTGCCATCAGTGATCCCGACAGGGCCCATCAGCCCCAGCATTTT.